The entry below describes one TCR beta chain. The source of the sample is a study of blood T cell repertoires in COVID-19. Per the original methods: Quantification of nucleated cells was approximated via reference gene primer amplification. TCRdb keeps only in-frame clones here, not all; method: immunoSEQ multiplex PCR. For V, J and clone size, that table is used; D and trimming come from the DNA. The sample holds 200,000 to 250,000 clones, about 90% seen once. From germline, CDR1 is SNHLY and CDR2 FYNNEI. V shed 5 bases, J shed 8 bases, and the junction held 3 bases outside the gene matches. This CDR3 has 12 amino acids.

The sample consisted of peripheral blood. This receptor was obtained from a man aged 60 to 75 with acute or convalescent COVID-19. The chain is built from TRBV2 and TRBJ1-2; 9 nucleotides agree with TRBD1. In DNA, the CDR3 is TGTGCCAGCAGTTCGGACAGGGGAGGCTACACCTTC. Its translation: CASSSDRGGYTF.